These T cell receptor beta chains were read from a single sample in a study of T cell changes during pregnancy in multiple sclerosis. TCRdb's copy holds only in-frame clones and misses some; the assay was immunoSEQ multiplex PCR. Found here are approximately 45,000 clones, just under 95% of them singletons; the top ten hold roughly 0.7%. The input for sequencing was CD4+ T cells from peripheral blood mononuclear cells, taken in the first trimester of pregnancy. These receptors were obtained from a female donor with multiple sclerosis, enrolled in a pregnancy study. The CDR3 runs from the conserved cysteine through the conserved F or W. Part of the rows lack a size; the others show once, few, many or a class for expanded clones.

J,size,V,CDR3
TRBJ2-1,.,TRBV9,CASSSQLAGGDNEQFF
TRBJ2-3,.,TRBV7-2,CASITLKTSTDTQYF
TRBJ2-2,.,TRBV9,CASSVATGPPRGELFF
TRBJ2-7,.,TRBV5-8,CASSSIGGERYEQYF
TRBJ2-3,.,TRBV19,CASSMGQGTDTQYF
TRBJ2-4,.,TRBV6-6,CASSYSASGSIDIQYF
TRBJ2-1,.,TRBV15,CATAQDSSYNEQFF
TRBJ2-5,once,TRBV30,CAWSESSGRGETQYF
TRBJ2-1,medium-sized,TRBV7-2,CASSSQPLAGPYNEQFF
TRBJ2-1,.,TRBV4-3,CASSQEGTGGYNEQFF
TRBJ1-4,.,TRBV5-1,CASSLGGGPSSVEKLFF
TRBJ2-2,.,TRBV5-4,CASSPSAHSAGELFF
TRBJ2-2,once,TRBV7-6,CASSLNQGVLGAGELFF
TRBJ2-2,.,TRBV19,CASRLLDTGELFF
TRBJ2-7,.,TRBV5-4,CASSFPTTGQEQYF
TRBJ1-2,.,TRBV7-8,CASETPGGVGYTF
TRBJ2-2,.,TRBV5-1,CASSLRGGARTGELFF
TRBJ2-3,.,TRBV7-6,CASSLPLTGDSADTQYF
TRBJ1-2,.,TRBV7-8,CASSLAGFSLDYGYTF
TRBJ2-1,.,TRBV28,CASTRSIAGGRSYNEQFF
TRBJ2-2,.,TRBV4-2,CASSQDGVRGGSGELFF
TRBJ2-7,.,TRBV7-9,CASSQQGRSYEQYF
TRBJ2-5,.,TRBV27,CASRGQGLIQETQYF
TRBJ1-1,.,TRBV18,CASSPVVVSEAFF
TRBJ2-1,.,TRBV5-1,CASSLGLAGGGYEQFF
TRBJ2-4,.,TRBV5-6,CASSIGDRGVKNIQYF
TRBJ2-7,.,TRBV28,CASSLAGTYEQYF
TRBJ2-3,.,TRBV28,CASSSYWAEGPDTQYF
TRBJ1-1,.,TRBV7-9,CASSFHWNTEAFF
TRBJ2-7,.,TRBV5-4,CASSLDYTYEQYF
TRBJ2-5,.,TRBV2,CASSGGGNQRQETQYF
TRBJ2-1,.,TRBV28,CASSFSGAYNEQFF
TRBJ2-1,.,TRBV6-1,CASSKDRASGRGEQFF
TRBJ2-7,.,TRBV10-3,CAISEAGGSYEQYF
TRBJ2-5,.,TRBV30,CAWSALGQGMSETQYF
TRBJ2-3,.,TRBV5-6,CASSLDLSTDTQYF
TRBJ2-3,.,TRBV5-1,CASSPREWGIDTQYF
TRBJ2-3,.,TRBV9,CASSARTGNTDTQYF
TRBJ1-2,.,TRBV19,CASTGQSYGYTF
TRBJ1-3,.,TRBV5-1,CASSWEGGGGNTIYF
TRBJ2-3,.,TRBV10-3,CAISESLVGQLSTDTQYF
TRBJ2-2,.,TRBV7-3,CASSLFGRTGGSGELFF
TRBJ1-2,.,TRBV5-1,CASSLGGDYGYTF
TRBJ1-4,once,TRBV2,CASSARRQGRDEKLFF
TRBJ2-3,.,TRBV29-1,CSARGLAGGRVGDTQYF